This TCR beta chain emerged from a study of spatial heterogeneity in lung cancer. Study-level points and caveats: Tracking of tumor mutation counts was seen in expanded intratumoral alpha and beta TCR counts.

Time point meaning: sample taken at primary tumor resection. The sample holds many counts of this clonotype. What it binds is unknown. Because the library targeted alpha chains, this beta chain is an off-target read whose size means little. Trimming took 0 bases from V and 1 from J; bases not matched to a gene: 8. This CDR3 region has 17 residues. In TCRdb, the 5' RACE reads were re-called with MiXCR into one record per CDR3 protein. The sample consists of around 10,000 distinct CDR3 sequences, roughly an eighth of them appearing once. This TCR came from a male donor with early-stage non-small cell lung cancer. Sequences were derived from lung tumor tissue, sampled at surgery. The genes are TRBV12-3 or TRBV12-4 and TRBJ1-1, with 7 nucleotides matching TRBD1. CDR3 sequence (DNA): TGTGCCAGCAGTTTAGCACTTCCGGGACAGAAGAACACTGAAGCTTTCTTT. The encoded protein is CASSLALPGQKNTEAFF.